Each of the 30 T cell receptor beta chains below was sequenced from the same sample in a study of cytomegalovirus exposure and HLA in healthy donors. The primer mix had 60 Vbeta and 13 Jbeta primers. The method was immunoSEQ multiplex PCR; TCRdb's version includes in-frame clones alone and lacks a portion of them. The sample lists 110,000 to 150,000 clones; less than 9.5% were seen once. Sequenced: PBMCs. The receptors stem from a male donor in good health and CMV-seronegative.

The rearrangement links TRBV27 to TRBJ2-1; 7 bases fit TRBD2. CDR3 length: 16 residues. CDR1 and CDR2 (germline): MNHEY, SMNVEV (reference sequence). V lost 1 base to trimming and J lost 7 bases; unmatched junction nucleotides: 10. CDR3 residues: CASSLLGGSLMNEQFF. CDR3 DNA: TGTGCCAGCAGTTTATTGGGCGGGAGTTTGATGAATGAGCAGTTCTTC.

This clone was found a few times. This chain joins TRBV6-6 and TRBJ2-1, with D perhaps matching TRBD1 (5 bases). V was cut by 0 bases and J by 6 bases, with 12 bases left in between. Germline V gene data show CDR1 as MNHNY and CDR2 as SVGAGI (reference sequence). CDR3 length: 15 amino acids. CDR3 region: CASSYSLAGINEQFF. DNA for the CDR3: TGTGCCAGCAGTTACTCGTTGGCAGGGATCAATGAGCAGTTCTTC.

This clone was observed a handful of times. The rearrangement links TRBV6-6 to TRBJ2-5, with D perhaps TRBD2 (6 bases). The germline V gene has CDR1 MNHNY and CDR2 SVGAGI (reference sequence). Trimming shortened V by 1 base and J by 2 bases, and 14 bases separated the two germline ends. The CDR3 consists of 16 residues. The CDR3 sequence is CASSYLVAESQETQYF. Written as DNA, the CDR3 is TGTGCCAGCAGTTACTTGGTAGCGGAGAGTCAAGAGACCCAGTACTTC.

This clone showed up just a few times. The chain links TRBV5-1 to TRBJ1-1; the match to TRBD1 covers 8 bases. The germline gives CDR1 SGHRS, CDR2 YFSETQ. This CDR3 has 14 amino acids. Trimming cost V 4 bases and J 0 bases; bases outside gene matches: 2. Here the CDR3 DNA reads TGCGCCAGCAGCCCGGGACAGGTGAACACTGAAGCTTTCTTT. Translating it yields CASSPGQVNTEAFF.

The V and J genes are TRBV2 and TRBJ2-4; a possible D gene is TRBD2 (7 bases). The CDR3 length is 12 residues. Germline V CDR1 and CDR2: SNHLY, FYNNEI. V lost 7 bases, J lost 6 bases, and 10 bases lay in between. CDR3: CASKGGGNIQYF. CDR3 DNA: TGTGCCAGCAAGGGGGGGGGAAACATTCAGTACTTC.

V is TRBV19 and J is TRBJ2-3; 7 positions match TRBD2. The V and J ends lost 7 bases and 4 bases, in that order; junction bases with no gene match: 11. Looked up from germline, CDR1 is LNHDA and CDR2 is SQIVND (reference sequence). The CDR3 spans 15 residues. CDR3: CASNPAGAAPDTQYF. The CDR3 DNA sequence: TGTGCCAGTAATCCGGCGGGAGCCGCCCCAGATACGCAGTATTTT.

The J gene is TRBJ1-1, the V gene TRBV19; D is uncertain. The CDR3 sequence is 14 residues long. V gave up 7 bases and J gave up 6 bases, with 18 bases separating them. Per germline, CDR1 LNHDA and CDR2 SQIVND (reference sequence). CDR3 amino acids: CASTLLPRGAEAFF. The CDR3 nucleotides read TGTGCCAGTACGCTGCTACCCCGGGGAGCTGAAGCTTTCTTT.

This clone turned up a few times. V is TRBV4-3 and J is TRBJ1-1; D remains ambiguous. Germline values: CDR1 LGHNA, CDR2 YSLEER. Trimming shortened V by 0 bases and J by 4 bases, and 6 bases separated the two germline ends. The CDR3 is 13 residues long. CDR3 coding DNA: TGCGCCAGCAGCCAAGACCGTCTCACTGAAGCTTTCTTT. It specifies CASSQDRLTEAFF.

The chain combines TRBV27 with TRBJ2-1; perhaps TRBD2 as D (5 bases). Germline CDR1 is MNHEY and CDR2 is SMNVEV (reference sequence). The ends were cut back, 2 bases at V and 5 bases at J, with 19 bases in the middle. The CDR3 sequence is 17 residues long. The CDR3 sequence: CASSLSPRRSLHNEQFF. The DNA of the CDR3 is TGTGCCAGCAGTTTAAGCCCTAGGAGGTCCCTCCACAATGAGCAGTTCTTC.

This CDR3 reads CASSPRGTGELFF. In DNA form, the CDR3 reads TGTGCCAGCAGTCCCCGGGGCACCGGGGAGCTGTTTTTT. The chain links TRBV28 to TRBJ2-2; tentative D call: TRBD2 (5 bases). Germline-derived CDR1 and CDR2 are MDHEN and SYDVKM. Trimming pared 5 bases from V and 4 bases from J, leaving 8 bases between. The CDR3 spans 13 residues.

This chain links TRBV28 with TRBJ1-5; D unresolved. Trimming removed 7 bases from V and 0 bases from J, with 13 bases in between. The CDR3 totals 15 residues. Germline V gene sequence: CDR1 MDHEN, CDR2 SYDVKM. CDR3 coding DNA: TGTGCCAGCAAGAGGGTAAGGAATAGCAATCAGCCCCAGCATTTT. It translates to CASKRVRNSNQPQHF.

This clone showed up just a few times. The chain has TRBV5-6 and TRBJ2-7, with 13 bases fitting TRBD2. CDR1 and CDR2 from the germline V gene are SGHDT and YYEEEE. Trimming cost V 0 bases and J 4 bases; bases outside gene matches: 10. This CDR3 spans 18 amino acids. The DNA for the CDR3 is TGTGCCAGCAGCTTGGGACTAGCGGGGGGATCAATGATTTACGAGCAGTACTTC. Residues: CASSLGLAGGSMIYEQYF.

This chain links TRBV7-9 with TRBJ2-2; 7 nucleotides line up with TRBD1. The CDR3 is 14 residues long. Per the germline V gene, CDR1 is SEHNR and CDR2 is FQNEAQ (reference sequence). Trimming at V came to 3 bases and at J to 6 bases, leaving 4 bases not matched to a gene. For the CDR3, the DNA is TGTGCCAGCAGCTTCCCGCAGGGGGCCGGGGAGCTGTTTTTT. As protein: CASSFPQGAGELFF.

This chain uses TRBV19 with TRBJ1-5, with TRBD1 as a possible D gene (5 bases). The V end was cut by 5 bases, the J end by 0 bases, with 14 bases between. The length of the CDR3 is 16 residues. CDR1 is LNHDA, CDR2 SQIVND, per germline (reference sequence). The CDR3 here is CASSDWQGYSNQPQHF. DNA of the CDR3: TGTGCCAGTAGTGACTGGCAGGGATATAGCAATCAGCCCCAGCATTTT.

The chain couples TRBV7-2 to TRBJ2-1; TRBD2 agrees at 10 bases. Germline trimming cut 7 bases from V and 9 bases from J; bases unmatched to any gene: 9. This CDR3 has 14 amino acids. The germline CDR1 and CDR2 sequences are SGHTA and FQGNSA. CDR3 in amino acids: CASTSLAGAIEQFF. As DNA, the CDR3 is TGTGCCAGCACCTCCCTAGCGGGAGCCATTGAGCAGTTCTTC.

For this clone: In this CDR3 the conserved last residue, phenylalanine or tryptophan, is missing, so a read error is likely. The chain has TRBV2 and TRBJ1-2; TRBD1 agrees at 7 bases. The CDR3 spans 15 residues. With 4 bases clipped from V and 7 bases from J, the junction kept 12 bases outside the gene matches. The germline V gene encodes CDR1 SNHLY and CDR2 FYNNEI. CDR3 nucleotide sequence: TGTGCCAGCAGTGGTCAGGGGGGCCGAGAGGGTGGCTACACCTTG. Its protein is CASSGQGGREGGYTL.

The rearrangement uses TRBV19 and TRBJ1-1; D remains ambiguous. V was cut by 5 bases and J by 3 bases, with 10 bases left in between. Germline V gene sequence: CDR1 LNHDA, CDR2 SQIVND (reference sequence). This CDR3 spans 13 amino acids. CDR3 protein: CASSPHLDTEAFF. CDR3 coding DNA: TGTGCCAGTAGTCCTCATCTAGACACTGAAGCTTTCTTT.

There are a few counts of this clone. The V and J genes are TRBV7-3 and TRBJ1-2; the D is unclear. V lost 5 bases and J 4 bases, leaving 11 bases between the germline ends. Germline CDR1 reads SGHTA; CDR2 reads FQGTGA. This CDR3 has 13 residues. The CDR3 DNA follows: TGTGCCAGCAGCCCCGGGGAGACCTATGGCTACACCTTC. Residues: CASSPGETYGYTF.

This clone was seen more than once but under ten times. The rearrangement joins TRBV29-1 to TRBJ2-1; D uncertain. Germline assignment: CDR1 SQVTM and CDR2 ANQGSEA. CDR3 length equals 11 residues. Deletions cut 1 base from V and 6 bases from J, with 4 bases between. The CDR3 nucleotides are TGCAGCGTTGAAGGCGGCAATGAGCAGTTCTTC. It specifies CSVEGGNEQFF.

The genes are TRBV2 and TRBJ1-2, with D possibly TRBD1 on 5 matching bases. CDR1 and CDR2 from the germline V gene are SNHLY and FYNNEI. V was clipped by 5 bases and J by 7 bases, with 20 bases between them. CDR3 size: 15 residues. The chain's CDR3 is CASSPRPGGTSGYTF. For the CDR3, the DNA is TGTGCCAGCAGTCCCCGACCGGGGGGAACGTCTGGCTACACCTTC.

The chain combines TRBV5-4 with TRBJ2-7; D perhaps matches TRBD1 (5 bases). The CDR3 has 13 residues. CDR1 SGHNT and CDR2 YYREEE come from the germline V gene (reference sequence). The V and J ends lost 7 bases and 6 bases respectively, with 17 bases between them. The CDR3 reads CASRPPTAIEQYF. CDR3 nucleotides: TGTGCCAGCCGACCTCCGACAGCGATCGAGCAGTACTTC.

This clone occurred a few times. Written as DNA, the CDR3 is TGTGCCAGCAGCCGCATGAATGGGGGGGAGGGGGAGACCCAGTACTTC. Translated, it gives CASSRMNGGEGETQYF. This rearrangement joins TRBV7-2 to TRBJ2-5; TRBD2 agrees at 7 bases. Losses at the gene ends were 5 bases for V and 5 bases for J; bases not matched to a gene: 14. Germline loops: CDR1 SGHTA, CDR2 FQGNSA. The CDR3 sequence is 16 residues long. The full variable domain, with the rest looked up from reference TRBV7-2 and TRBJ2-5, is GAGVSQSPSNKVTEKGKDVELRCDPISGHTALYWYRQSLGQGLEFLIYFQGNSAPDKSGLPSDRFSAERTGGSVSTLTIQRTQQEDSAVYLCASSRMNGGEGETQYFGPGTRLLVL.

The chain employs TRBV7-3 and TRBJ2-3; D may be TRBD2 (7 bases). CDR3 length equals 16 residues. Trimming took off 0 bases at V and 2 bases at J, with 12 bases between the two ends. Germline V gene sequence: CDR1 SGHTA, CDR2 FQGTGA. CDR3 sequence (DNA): TGTGCCAGCAGCTTAACGTCGGGGGGCGACACAGATACGCAGTATTTT. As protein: CASSLTSGGDTDTQYF.

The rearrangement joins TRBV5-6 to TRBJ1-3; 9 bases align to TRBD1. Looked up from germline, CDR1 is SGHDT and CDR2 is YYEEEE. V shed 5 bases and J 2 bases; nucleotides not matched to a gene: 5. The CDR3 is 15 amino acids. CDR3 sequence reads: CASRYRGLTGNTIYF. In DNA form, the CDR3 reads TGTGCCAGCAGATACAGGGGGCTTACTGGAAACACCATATATTTT.

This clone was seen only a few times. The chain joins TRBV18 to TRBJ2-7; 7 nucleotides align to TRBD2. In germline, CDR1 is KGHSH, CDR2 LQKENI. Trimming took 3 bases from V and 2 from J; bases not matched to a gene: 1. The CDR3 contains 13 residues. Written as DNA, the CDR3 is TGTGCCAGCTCACCTGCGGGGGCCTACGAGCAGTACTTC. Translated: CASSPAGAYEQYF.

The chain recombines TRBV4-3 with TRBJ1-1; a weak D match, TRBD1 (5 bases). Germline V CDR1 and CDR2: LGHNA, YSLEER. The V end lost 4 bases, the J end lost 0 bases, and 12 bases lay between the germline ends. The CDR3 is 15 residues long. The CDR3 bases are TGCGCCAGCAGCCCCGAGGACATAATGAACACTGAAGCTTTCTTT. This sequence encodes CASSPEDIMNTEAFF.

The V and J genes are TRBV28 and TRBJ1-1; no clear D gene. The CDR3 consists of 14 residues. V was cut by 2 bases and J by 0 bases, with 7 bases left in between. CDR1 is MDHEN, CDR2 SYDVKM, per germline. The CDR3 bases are TGTGCCAGCAGTTTACCTTTTATGAACACTGAAGCTTTCTTT. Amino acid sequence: CASSLPFMNTEAFF.

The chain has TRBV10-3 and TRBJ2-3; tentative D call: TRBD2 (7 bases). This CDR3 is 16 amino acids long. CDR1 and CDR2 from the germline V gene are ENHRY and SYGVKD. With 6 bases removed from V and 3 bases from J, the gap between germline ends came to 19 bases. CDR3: CAISDTLKGGTDTQYF. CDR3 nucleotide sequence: TGTGCCATCAGCGACACCTTAAAGGGGGGGACAGATACGCAGTATTTT.

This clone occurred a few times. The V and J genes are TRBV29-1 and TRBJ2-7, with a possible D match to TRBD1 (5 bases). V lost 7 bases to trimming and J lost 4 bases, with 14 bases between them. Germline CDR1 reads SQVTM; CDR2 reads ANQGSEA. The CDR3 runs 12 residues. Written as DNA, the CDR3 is TGCAGCGCCGCTCAAGGGGTTTACGAGCAGTACTTC. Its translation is CSAAQGVYEQYF.

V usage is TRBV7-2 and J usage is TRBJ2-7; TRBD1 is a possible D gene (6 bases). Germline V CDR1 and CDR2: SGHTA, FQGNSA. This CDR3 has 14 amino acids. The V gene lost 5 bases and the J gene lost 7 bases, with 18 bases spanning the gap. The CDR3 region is CASSILRGRTEQYF. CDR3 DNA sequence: TGTGCCAGCAGCATACTCAGGGGCCGTACGGAGCAGTACTTC.